Each of the 14 T cell receptor beta chains below was sequenced from the same sample in a study of blood T cell repertoires in COVID-19. The table came from immunoSEQ multiplex PCR; TCRdb's copy has only in-frame clones and leaves some out. The sample contains under 200,000 clones, roughly 84% of which appear only once. Material for sequencing was peripheral blood. These receptors were obtained from a human donor in a cohort sampled during active COVID-19.

The chain links TRBV6-1 to TRBJ1-5; D remains ambiguous. The V end lost 1 base, the J end lost 5 bases, and 15 bases lay between the germline ends. The CDR3 is 16 amino acids. Germline CDR1 MNHNS, CDR2 SASEGT. CDR3 in DNA: TGTGCCAGCAGTGAAGACAGAATAGTTGTGGATCAGCCCCAGCATTTT. Translated, it gives CASSEDRIVVDQPQHF.

The chain carries TRBV7-2 and TRBJ1-6, with D possibly matching TRBD1 (6 bases). From germline, CDR1 is SGHTA and CDR2 FQGNSA. This CDR3 spans 15 amino acids. Trimming took 2 bases from V and 9 from J, leaving 14 bases between them. CDR3 amino acids: CASSLSGVEFSPLHF. CDR3 in DNA: TGTGCCAGCAGCTTATCAGGGGTCGAATTTTCACCCCTCCACTTT.

This clone has only one observation. The J gene is TRBJ2-7, the V gene TRBV28; the match to TRBD2 covers 12 bases. The CDR3 is 15 amino acids. Germline V gene sequence: CDR1 MDHEN, CDR2 SYDVKM. Losses at the gene ends were 6 bases for V and 3 bases for J; bases not matched to a gene: 6. This chain's CDR3 is CASSPRLAGVYEQYF. The CDR3, as DNA: TGTGCCAGCAGCCCTAGACTAGCGGGAGTCTACGAGCAGTACTTC. The full variable domain, completed using reference TRBV28 and TRBJ2-7, is DVKVTQSSRYLVKRTGEKVFLECVQDMDHENMFWYRQDPGLGLRLIYFSYDVKMKEKGDIPEGYSVSREKKERFSLILESASTNQTSMYLCASSPRLAGVYEQYFGPGTRLTVT.

This clone showed up just once. This sequence joins TRBV6-2 or TRBV6-3 and TRBJ2-6; 7 positions agree with TRBD1. Germline values: CDR1 MNHEY, CDR2 SVGEGT. The CDR3 is made up of 17 amino acids. The V and J ends lost 2 bases and 2 bases, in that order; junction bases with no gene match: 6. The CDR3 DNA follows: TGTGCCAGCAGTTACGACAGGGCACTAACTGGGGCCAACGTCCTGACTTTC. This translates into CASSYDRALTGANVLTF.

V is TRBV24-1 and J is TRBJ2-6, with a weak D call TRBD2 (6 bases). CDR3 size: 18 residues. Germline V gene sequence: CDR1 KGHDR, CDR2 SFDVKD. Trimming stripped 4 bases from V and 0 bases from J, with 15 bases between. Written as DNA, the CDR3 is TGTGCCACCAGTGAACGGACTATCAAGGGCTCTGGGGCCAACGTCCTGACTTTC. It encodes CATSERTIKGSGANVLTF.

The V gene is TRBV5-6, the J gene TRBJ2-7; 12 positions match TRBD1. CDR3 length equals 15 residues. With V trimmed by 4 bases and J by 7 bases, 9 bases remained unmatched. Germline CDR1 reads SGHDT; CDR2 reads YYEEEE. The CDR3 reads CASSRTGQGAVEQYF. CDR3 DNA: TGTGCCAGCAGCCGTACGGGACAGGGGGCGGTAGAGCAGTACTTC.

V gene TRBV2 combines with J gene TRBJ2-7; the D gene is possibly TRBD2 (5 bases). Trimming removed 7 bases at V and 5 bases at J, with 18 bases between. Germline assignment: CDR1 SNHLY and CDR2 FYNNEI. The CDR3 length is 14 residues. CDR3 nucleotide sequence: TGTGCCAGCACCCCTGGGTTAGCGCGCGACGAGCAGTACTTC. It encodes CASTPGLARDEQYF.

The chain couples TRBV29-1 to TRBJ2-1; 10 nucleotides match TRBD1. J lost 7 bases, V lost 6 bases, and 12 bases had no gene match. The length of the CDR3 is 15 residues. Germline V gene lookup returns CDR1 SQVTM and CDR2 ANQGSEA. CDR3 protein: CSVRKRDRGSNEQFF. CDR3 sequence (DNA): TGCAGCGTCAGGAAACGGGACAGGGGATCGAATGAGCAGTTCTTC.

The V and J genes are TRBV6-5 and TRBJ1-2, with D possibly TRBD1 on 6 matching bases. V lost 5 bases to trimming and J lost 4 bases, with 14 bases between them. Germline CDR1 and CDR2: MNHEY and SVGAGI. The CDR3 extends over 14 amino acids. This CDR3 is CASSRGGIPYGYTF. CDR3 DNA sequence: TGTGCCAGCAGTAGGGGGGGGATTCCCTATGGCTACACCTTC.

This clone was detected only once. This chain links TRBV6-5 with TRBJ1-1; the D is unclear. This CDR3 region has 12 residues. Germline assignment: CDR1 MNHEY and CDR2 SVGAGI. The V gene lost 0 bases and the J gene lost 8 bases, with 7 bases spanning the gap. CDR3 sequence reads: CASSYSTGEAFF. Written as DNA, the CDR3 is TGTGCCAGCAGTTACTCGACGGGGGAAGCTTTCTTT.

This clone was detected only once. The chain uses TRBV2 and TRBJ1-5; D unresolved. The CDR3 runs 13 residues. Germline CDR1 and CDR2: SNHLY and FYNNEI. Trimming left V 3 bases short and J 2 bases short, with 5 bases between. The CDR3 region is CASSDFGNQPQHF. The CDR3 DNA reads TGTGCCAGCAGTGACTTTGGCAATCAGCCCCAGCATTTT. Combining the CDR3 with reference TRBV2 and TRBJ1-5 gives the whole variable domain EPEVTQTPSHQVTQMGQEVILRCVPISNHLYFYWYRQILGQKVEFLVSFYNNEISEKSEIFDDQFSVERPDGSNFTLKIRSTKLEDSAMYFCASSDFGNQPQHFGDGTRLSIL.

The genes are TRBV19 and TRBJ1-5, with 7 bases fitting TRBD1. The CDR3 is made up of 15 amino acids. Germline V gene lookup returns CDR1 LNHDA and CDR2 SQIVND (reference sequence). J gave up 4 bases and V 6 bases, and 9 bases lay outside the gene matches. For the CDR3, the DNA is TGTGCCAGTAGCCTTCAGGGGGTATGGAATCAGCCCCAGCATTTT. Residues: CASSLQGVWNQPQHF.

CDR3 sequence: CASSDSAGALTDTQYF. The CDR3 nucleotides are TGTGCCAGCAGTGACTCGGCGGGGGCCCTCACAGATACGCAGTATTTT. The chain employs TRBV6-4 and TRBJ2-3; tentative D call: TRBD2 (7 bases). The CDR3 is made up of 16 amino acids. CDR1 is MRHNA, CDR2 SNTAGT, per germline. The V end was cut by 0 bases, the J end by 2 bases, with 12 bases between.

In this sample, this clone turned up a few times. The rearrangement links TRBV9 to TRBJ1-6, with a tentative D call TRBD1 (6 bases). Germline V CDR1 and CDR2: SGDLS, YYNGEE. Trimming pared 2 bases from V and 5 bases from J, leaving 8 bases between. The CDR3 totals 14 residues. The CDR3 reads CASSVRDNNSPLHF. The CDR3 nucleotides read TGTGCCAGCAGCGTTCGGGACAATAATTCACCCCTCCACTTT. The full variable domain, its missing parts supplied by reference TRBV9 and TRBJ1-6, is DSGVTQTPKHLITATGQRVTLRCSPRSGDLSVYWYQQSLDQGLQFLIQYYNGEERAKGNILERFSAQQFPDLHSELNLSSLELGDSALYFCASSVRDNNSPLHFGNGTRLTVT.